These T cell receptor beta chains were read from a single sample in a study of tumor-infiltrating lymphocytes in localized non-small cell lung cancer. Sequenced by immunoSEQ multiplex PCR; TCRdb stores in-frame clones only, minus some. The sample contains fewer than 20,000 clones, roughly 79% of which appear only once. The sample was lung tumor tissue. These receptor sequences come from a human donor with non-small cell lung cancer. Both conserved end residues are part of each CDR3. Fields, in order: D gene, clone size, V gene, J gene, CDR3 DNA, CDR3 protein. A D gene is named only where the DNA matches it firmly. Size values are once, few and many counts, or a class for expanded clones, and some rows have none.

D: .
size: .
V: TRBV13
J: TRBJ1-2
DNA: TGTGCCAGCAGCTTACGTACGGGGGCGCAATATGGCTACACCTTC
CDR3: CASSLRTGAQYGYTF

D: .
size: .
V: TRBV5-4
J: TRBJ2-3
DNA: TGTGCCAGCAGCTTGGTCCCCCTGAGCACAGATACGCAGTATTTT
CDR3: CASSLVPLSTDTQYF

D: .
size: .
V: TRBV5-5
J: TRBJ2-7
DNA: TGTGCCAGCAGCTTCTCCCCACTGACAGGACGGTACGAGCAGTACTTC
CDR3: CASSFSPLTGRYEQYF

D: .
size: .
V: TRBV29-1
J: TRBJ1-1
DNA: TGCAGCGTTGGGGAGGGAACGAACACTGAAGCTTTCTTT
CDR3: CSVGEGTNTEAFF

D: TRBD1
size: .
V: TRBV27
J: TRBJ1-5
DNA: TGTGCCAGCAGTTCCCTACTGGACAGGGTGAATCAGCCCCAGCATTTT
CDR3: CASSSLLDRVNQPQHF

D: TRBD2
size: .
V: TRBV5-4
J: TRBJ2-1
DNA: TGTGCCAGCAGCTTGGATCTAGCGGGAGCCCCCAATGAGCAGTTCTTC
CDR3: CASSLDLAGAPNEQFF

D: .
size: .
V: TRBV11-1
J: TRBJ1-2
DNA: TGTGCCAGCAGCCACAGACAGGCCAGCTATGGCTACACCTTC
CDR3: CASSHRQASYGYTF

D: .
size: .
V: TRBV5-5
J: TRBJ1-2
DNA: TGTGCCAGCAGTCCTGGGGCAGGGGACTATGGCTACACCTTC
CDR3: CASSPGAGDYGYTF

D: .
size: once
V: TRBV7-8
J: TRBJ2-1
DNA: TGTGCCAGCAGCTTAGAGGGCCCAGGTTTATATGAGCAGTTCTTC
CDR3: CASSLEGPGLYEQFF

D: .
size: few
V: TRBV4-1
J: TRBJ1-2
DNA: TGCGCCAGCAGCCAAGATGGGCCAGTGTATGGCTACACCTTC
CDR3: CASSQDGPVYGYTF

D: TRBD1
size: .
V: TRBV6-5
J: TRBJ2-7
DNA: TGTGCCAGCAGCGCTGACAGGGCTCGGTACGAGCAGTACTTC
CDR3: CASSADRARYEQYF

D: .
size: few
V: TRBV5-6
J: TRBJ1-1
DNA: TGTGCCAGCAGCTTGGTGGGAGACCAAAACACTGAAGCTTTCTTT
CDR3: CASSLVGDQNTEAFF

D: .
size: few
V: TRBV9
J: TRBJ1-3
DNA: TGTGCCAGCAGCCCCTTTGTGACGAAGTTCTCTGGAAACACCATATATTTT
CDR3: CASSPFVTKFSGNTIYF

D: .
size: .
V: TRBV19
J: TRBJ2-7
DNA: TGTGCCAGTAGTGAACCGGACAGTTACGAGCAGTACTTC
CDR3: CASSEPDSYEQYF

D: .
size: .
V: TRBV11-2
J: TRBJ2-7
DNA: TGTGCCAGCAGCTCCCGAGGCGAGCAGTACTTC
CDR3: CASSSRGEQYF

D: .
size: .
V: TRBV5-1
J: TRBJ1-6
DNA: TGCGCCAGCAGCTTAGGACAGTCAAATTCACCCCTCCACTTT
CDR3: CASSLGQSNSPLHF

D: .
size: few
V: TRBV7-2
J: TRBJ2-7
DNA: TGTGCCAGCGCCGGGACCTTCCCCGCCGAGCAGTACTTC
CDR3: CASAGTFPAEQYF

D: .
size: .
V: TRBV6-1
J: TRBJ1-1
DNA: TGTGCCAGCAGTGCCCTACGGTCGGAGGCTGAAGCTTTCTTT
CDR3: CASSALRSEAEAFF

D: .
size: .
V: TRBV9
J: TRBJ1-2
DNA: TGTGCCAGCAGCGTAGACTCGGGGACTAACTATGGCTACACCTTC
CDR3: CASSVDSGTNYGYTF

D: .
size: once
V: TRBV7-2
J: TRBJ2-3
DNA: TGTGCCAGCAGCTTAGTTGTGGGTAGCACAGATACGCAGTATTTT
CDR3: CASSLVVGSTDTQYF

D: TRBD2
size: .
V: TRBV5-1
J: TRBJ2-5
DNA: TGCGCCAGCAGCTTCGGGGTTAAGCTAGCGGGGTTTGCCGAGACCCAGTACTTC
CDR3: CASSFGVKLAGFAETQYF

D: TRBD2
size: .
V: TRBV9
J: TRBJ2-7
DNA: TGTGCCAGCAGCGGGGAGGGGACTAGCGCATACTACGAGCAGTACTTC
CDR3: CASSGEGTSAYYEQYF

D: TRBD1
size: .
V: TRBV7-2
J: TRBJ2-7
DNA: TGTGCCAGCGGAGCCGGGACAGGGGGATACGAGCAGTACTTC
CDR3: CASGAGTGGYEQYF

D: .
size: once
V: TRBV19
J: TRBJ2-5
DNA: TGTGCCAGTAGTATTAGGGAGACCCAGTACTTC
CDR3: CASSIRETQYF